The rows below give T cell receptor beta chains drawn from one sample of a study of multiple sclerosis patients with progressive multifocal leukoencephalopathy. Measured with immunoSEQ multiplex PCR; TCRdb has only the in-frame clones, and not every one. The sample includes approximately 27,000 clones, around nine tenths of them seen just once. The sequenced sample consisted of PBMCs. These receptors were collected from a human donor with multiple sclerosis. Each CDR3 is given with its conserved first and last residue. D genes are given only for firm matches. Clone size appears in some rows only: once, few, many, or a class for an expanded clone.

CDR3 DNA	CDR3 protein	clone size	V gene	J gene	D gene
TGTGCCAGCAGCTTAGTTCCCTACGAGCAGTACTTC	CASSLVPYEQYF	few	TRBV7-2	TRBJ2-7	-
TGCGCCAGCAGACAACAGGGAAGGCAGGCCTATGGCTACACCTTC	CASRQQGRQAYGYTF	-	TRBV4-1	TRBJ1-2	-
TGTGCCAGCAGCTTAGCGCGGGGCACTGAAGCTTTCTTT	CASSLARGTEAFF	once	TRBV7-9	TRBJ1-1	-
TGTGCCACCAGCAGGGCCTCAGGGTCCAGCTCCTACGAGCAGTACTTC	CATSRASGSSSYEQYF	-	TRBV15	TRBJ2-7	-
TGTGCCAGCAGCCGCGGCGGAAACTCCTACGAGCAGTACTTC	CASSRGGNSYEQYF	-	TRBV7-2	TRBJ2-7	-
TGTGCCAGCTCGACAGGGGTGGACACTGAAGCTTTCTTT	CASSTGVDTEAFF	-	TRBV18	TRBJ1-1	TRBD1
TGCGCCAGCAGCTTGGCCGGGACAGGGGGCGAAGGCTACACCTTC	CASSLAGTGGEGYTF	-	TRBV5-1	TRBJ1-2	TRBD1
TGTGCCAGCAAATTATCAGGGACTGCTGGTGAAGGCTACACCTTC	CASKLSGTAGEGYTF	-	TRBV25-1	TRBJ1-2	-
TGTGCCAGCAGCTTGCGGGTGGAGGGGACTGAAGCTTTCTTT	CASSLRVEGTEAFF	few	TRBV5-4	TRBJ1-1	-
TGTGCCAGCAGCACCAAGAAGACAGGGGGAAACAACACTGAAGCTTTCTTT	CASSTKKTGGNNTEAFF	-	TRBV7-9	TRBJ1-1	TRBD1
TGTGCCAGCAGCTCCGGAGGACAGGGGGCCTACAATGAGCAGTTCTTC	CASSSGGQGAYNEQFF	-	TRBV5-4	TRBJ2-1	TRBD1
TGTGCCAGCAGTTTGGGCAGTGCGAACACTGAAGCTTTCTTT	CASSLGSANTEAFF	-	TRBV28	TRBJ1-1	-
TGTGCCAGCAGTGACCTCATGGACAGCTCCTACGAGCAGTACTTC	CASSDLMDSSYEQYF	-	TRBV2	TRBJ2-7	-
TGTGCCAGCAGTAGACGCACCGAGGCGATCTATGGCTACACCTTC	CASSRRTEAIYGYTF	-	TRBV27	TRBJ1-2	-
TGCGCCAGCAGTGAGTCCCAGGGAAGCTACACCTTC	CASSESQGSYTF	-	TRBV10-2	TRBJ1-2	-
TGCGCCAGCAGCCAAGGGGACAATTCTCTAAGGTACTTC	CASSQGDNSLRYF	once	TRBV4-1	TRBJ2-4	-
TGCAGCGTTGTCCTGGGACAGGAATACACCTTC	CSVVLGQEYTF	-	TRBV29-1	TRBJ1-2	TRBD1
TGTGCCAGCAGCCTCATCGGGGCCCCCCCCGGGGATACGCAGTATTTT	CASSLIGAPPGDTQYF	-	TRBV5-4	TRBJ2-3	-
TGCGCCAGCAGCGCAGGTGCGTCCTACACTGAAGCTTTCTTT	CASSAGASYTEAFF	-	TRBV4-1	TRBJ1-1	-
TGTGCCAGCAGCTCCTGGCAACTGGAAGCTTTCTTT	CASSSWQLEAFF	few	TRBV7-9	TRBJ1-1	-
TGTGCCAGCAGTGACGCCAGCTATGGCTACACCTTC	CASSDASYGYTF	-	TRBV6-1	TRBJ1-2	-
TGTGCCAGCACGAGGGCGGGGTCTCAAGGCTACACCTTC	CASTRAGSQGYTF	-	TRBV5-6	TRBJ1-2	-
TGTGCCACCCGGGACAGACTTAATGAAAAACTGTTTTTT	CATRDRLNEKLFF	few	TRBV19	TRBJ1-4	TRBD1
TGTGCCAGCTCACCGGACAGCGCGCACACTGAAGCTTTCTTT	CASSPDSAHTEAFF	once	TRBV18	TRBJ1-1	-
TGTGCCAGCAGTGAAATCGCGGGGGGGCCTGATACGCAGTATTTT	CASSEIAGGPDTQYF	-	TRBV6-1	TRBJ2-3	TRBD2
TGTGCCACTCAATCAGGGGGCCGAAACATTCAGTACTTC	CATQSGGRNIQYF	-	TRBV19	TRBJ2-4	TRBD1
TGTGCCAGTAGTATCCAGATAGGCCGGGGAGAGACCCAGTACTTC	CASSIQIGRGETQYF	-	TRBV19	TRBJ2-5	-
TGTGCCACCGGACTAGGGGCAGGGGGGGCAGATACGCAGTATTTT	CATGLGAGGADTQYF	-	TRBV15	TRBJ2-3	-
TGTGCCAGCAGCGTCTCCACAGGACAAGAGACCCAGTACTTC	CASSVSTGQETQYF	-	TRBV9	TRBJ2-5	-
TGTGCCAGCAAGGCCGCGAACTACAACAGGGGGCAAGAGACCCAGTACTTC	CASKAANYNRGQETQYF	-	TRBV28	TRBJ2-5	TRBD1
TGTGCCATCAGTGATTACAGTAATGGCTACACCTTC	CAISDYSNGYTF	-	TRBV10-3	TRBJ1-2	-
TGTGCCAGCAGCCCAGGGGGCGCGGGGAACACTGAAGCTTTCTTT	CASSPGGAGNTEAFF	-	TRBV7-6	TRBJ1-1	TRBD1
TGTGCCAGCAGCTTAGACCGCGCACTCCTCTTTGGCTACACCTTC	CASSLDRALLFGYTF	-	TRBV11-2	TRBJ1-2	-
TGTGCCAGCAGCACGGGAGATCCGCCCGCTTTCTTT	CASSTGDPPAFF	-	TRBV7-3	TRBJ1-1	-
TGTGCCAGCAGTCCCCTAAGGGAGGTTCAGGAGACCCAGTACTTC	CASSPLREVQETQYF	-	TRBV27	TRBJ2-5	-
TGTGCCAGCAGTCGTCAACCTAGCGGTATGAGCACAGATACGCAGTATTTT	CASSRQPSGMSTDTQYF	-	TRBV27	TRBJ2-3	TRBD2
TGTGCCATCAGGGGAGTTGGGACGGGGATCACCGGGGAGCTGTTTTTT	CAIRGVGTGITGELFF	-	TRBV10-3	TRBJ2-2	-
TGTGCCAGCAGCCCCCCTCGGGCCGGCCCGAACACTGAAGCTTTCTTT	CASSPPRAGPNTEAFF	-	TRBV13	TRBJ1-1	-
TGCGCCAGCAGCCCCGGGACGGGGAACTATGGCTACACCTTC	CASSPGTGNYGYTF	-	TRBV5-1	TRBJ1-2	-
TGTGCCAGCAGCTTAGATCGTTACAGGGAGTACTTC	CASSLDRYREYF	-	TRBV11-2	TRBJ2-7	-
TGTGCCAGCAGTTCCGGGACAGGGTATTTAAGCGAGCAGTACTTC	CASSSGTGYLSEQYF	-	TRBV6-1	TRBJ2-7	TRBD1
TGTGCCAGCAGCAATACAGGGGGGAACACTGAAGCTTTCTTT	CASSNTGGNTEAFF	-	TRBV5-5	TRBJ1-1	TRBD1
TGTGCCAGCAGCTTAGACGGGACAGGGATGTCCTACGAGCAGTACTTC	CASSLDGTGMSYEQYF	-	TRBV7-2	TRBJ2-7	TRBD1
TGTGCCAGCAGCCAAGATACTAGAGGGCAGTACTTC	CASSQDTRGQYF	-	TRBV14	TRBJ2-5	-
TGCGCCAGCAGCCAAGAGGGGAGCGCCTATAATTCACCCCTCCACTTT	CASSQEGSAYNSPLHF	-	TRBV4-3	TRBJ1-6	-
TGCGCCAGCAGCCAAGGGGGGAGCACCGGGGAGCTGTTTTTT	CASSQGGSTGELFF	-	TRBV4-3	TRBJ2-2	-
TGTGCCAGTAGTGCACAGAGCTCCTACGAGCAGTACTTC	CASSAQSSYEQYF	-	TRBV19	TRBJ2-7	-
TGTGCCAGCAGTTACCTACAGGCTTCTCGCACAGATACGCAGTATTTT	CASSYLQASRTDTQYF	-	TRBV6-6	TRBJ2-3	-
TGCGCCAGCAGCTTGGCCGAGGGGCTGAAAAGTGGCTACACCTTC	CASSLAEGLKSGYTF	-	TRBV5-1	TRBJ1-2	-
TGTGCCAGCAGTTACTCGCCTCTACCGGACACTGAAGCTTTCTTT	CASSYSPLPDTEAFF	-	TRBV6-5	TRBJ1-1	-
TGTGCCAGCAGCAATAAAGGACAGGCTGGCTACACCTTC	CASSNKGQAGYTF	-	TRBV5-4	TRBJ1-2	TRBD1
TGTGCCAGCAGCTTGGACCCCTCATCCTACGAGCAGTACTTC	CASSLDPSSYEQYF	-	TRBV5-4	TRBJ2-7	-
TGTGCCTGGAACAGGGACTTCTATGGCTACACCTTC	CAWNRDFYGYTF	-	TRBV30	TRBJ1-2	-
TGTGCCAGCTCACCACCAGAAGGGATAAACATTCAGTACTTC	CASSPPEGINIQYF	-	TRBV18	TRBJ2-4	-
TGTGCCAGCAGTTACTCTATCGGACGTCGACAGTATTTT	CASSYSIGRRQYF	-	TRBV6-5	TRBJ2-3	-